This is a list of T cell receptor beta chains from one sample in a study of CD8 T cells in ankylosing spondylitis. MiXCR, applied by TCRdb to the 5' RACE reads, yields one record per CDR3 protein. The data show 69,000 or so distinct CDR3 sequences, over 4% seen once. Sequencing input: blood, either unsorted or a sorted T cell fraction (not recorded which). The receptor set was obtained from a male donor with ankylosing spondylitis or in good health (not recorded which). Both conserved end residues are part of each CDR3. The D gene is left open where the match is weak. Not every row has a clone size; where given, it reads once, few, many or a size class.

v_gene	j_gene	abundance	d_gene	CDR3nt	CDR3aa
TRBV20-1	TRBJ2-7	many	NA	TGCAGTGCTAGAGACCAGGGCTACGAGCAGTACTTC	CSARDQGYEQYF
TRBV5-6	TRBJ2-7	NA	TRBD1	TGTGCCAGCAGCCCGTCGAGGGACAGGGCCTACGAGCAGTACTTC	CASSPSRDRAYEQYF
TRBV7-2	TRBJ2-3	many	TRBD1	TGTGCCAGCAGCTTAGTTGGGACAGTCGCAGATACGCAGTATTTT	CASSLVGTVADTQYF
TRBV7-6	TRBJ2-3	many	NA	TGTGCCAGCAGCTTTCCCGCAAATACGCAGTATTTT	CASSFPANTQYF
TRBV5-6	TRBJ1-1	many	NA	TGTGCCAGCAGCCCCCTACCCGTAAGGCGGGGGACTGAAGCTTTCTTT	CASSPLPVRRGTEAFF
TRBV10-3	TRBJ2-7	many	TRBD1	TGTGCCATCAGCCAATCCCCGGGACAGGGGGTTTCCAGCTCCTACGAGCAGTACTTC	CAISQSPGQGVSSSYEQYF
TRBV10-3	TRBJ1-2	many	NA	TGTGCCATCAGTGAGAGGGGGGCGCACTATGGCTACACCTTC	CAISERGAHYGYTF
TRBV20-1	TRBJ1-1	many	NA	TGCAGTGCTAGAGATCCCCTTACCCGCTCAAGGAACACTGAAGCTTTCTTT	CSARDPLTRSRNTEAFF
TRBV12-3/TRBV12-4	TRBJ2-6	many	NA	TGTGCCAGCAGACAGACATTGCAAGGCTCTGGGGCCAACGTCCTGACTTTC	CASRQTLQGSGANVLTF
TRBV5-1	TRBJ2-2	many	NA	TGCGCCAGCAGCGCGGGACAGCCTGGCACCGGGGAGCTGTTTTTT	CASSAGQPGTGELFF
TRBV20-1	TRBJ2-1	many	TRBD2	TGCAGTTTAGCGGGGCACTACAATGAGCAGTTCTTC	CSLAGHYNEQFF
TRBV20-1	TRBJ2-1	many	NA	TGCAGTGCTCAGCCAGTCGGTGAGCAGTTCTTC	CSAQPVGEQFF
TRBV5-1	TRBJ2-2	many	TRBD1	TGCGCCAGCAGCTCCGGACAGGGGGATATCACCGGGGAGCTGTTTTTT	CASSSGQGDITGELFF
TRBV28	TRBJ1-4	many	NA	TGTGCCAGCAGTTTAAACAGGGAAGTGAGGGGAACTAATGAAAAACTGTTTTTT	CASSLNREVRGTNEKLFF
TRBV7-2	TRBJ1-3	many	TRBD1	TGTGCCAGCAGCCCCCGGGACAGCTCTGGAAACACCATATATTTT	CASSPRDSSGNTIYF
TRBV2	TRBJ2-2	many	NA	TGTGCCAGCAGTCTCAGGAACACCGGGGAGCTGTTTTTT	CASSLRNTGELFF